The rows below give T cell receptor beta chains drawn from one sample of a study of T cells in Graves' hyperthyroidism and ophthalmopathy. TCRdb analysed the multiplex PCR reads with MiXCR anew, one entry per CDR3 protein. The table records roughly 570,000 distinct CDR3 sequences, under 60% of them present only once. The source material was peripheral blood or thyroid tissue (not recorded which). The receptor source for this set is an adult woman with Graves' disease, either hyperthyroidism or ophthalmopathy (not recorded which). Each CDR3 is given with its conserved first and last residue. Each record gives: J gene, D gene, V gene, clone size, CDR3 protein, CDR3 DNA. A D gene is named only where the DNA matches it firmly. For some rows the clone size is stated as once, few or many, or as a class when expanded; others skip it.

j_gene: TRBJ1-2; d_gene: TRBD1; v_gene: TRBV5-1; abundance: -; CDR3aa: CASSMGQGGGYTF; CDR3nt: TGCGCCAGCAGCATGGGACAGGGCGGCGGCTACACCTTC
j_gene: TRBJ2-6; d_gene: -; v_gene: TRBV7-9; abundance: -; CDR3aa: CASSPAGDSTHWANVLTF; CDR3nt: TGTGCCAGCAGTCCCGCGGGGGACAGTACTCACTGGGCCAACGTCCTGACTTTC
j_gene: TRBJ1-1; d_gene: -; v_gene: TRBV14; abundance: -; CDR3aa: CASSQGMGTEAFF; CDR3nt: TGTGCCAGCAGCCAAGGGATGGGGACTGAAGCTTTCTTT
j_gene: TRBJ2-7; d_gene: -; v_gene: TRBV28; abundance: -; CDR3aa: CASSFSSWGEQYF; CDR3nt: TGTGCCAGCAGCTTCTCCAGCTGGGGCGAGCAGTACTTC
j_gene: TRBJ1-3; d_gene: -; v_gene: TRBV9; abundance: many; CDR3aa: CASSPGPQPSGNTIYF; CDR3nt: TGTGCCAGCAGCCCCGGACCTCAACCCAGTGGAAACACCATATATTTT
j_gene: TRBJ2-3; d_gene: -; v_gene: TRBV2; abundance: -; CDR3aa: CASGGGTDTQYF; CDR3nt: TGTGCCAGCGGGGGAGGCACAGATACGCAGTATTTT
j_gene: TRBJ1-5; d_gene: -; v_gene: TRBV6-2/TRBV6-3; abundance: many; CDR3aa: CASSYSASTYSNQPQHF; CDR3nt: TGTGCCAGCAGTTACTCGGCCAGCACCTATAGCAATCAGCCCCAGCATTTT
j_gene: TRBJ1-1; d_gene: TRBD1; v_gene: TRBV2; abundance: many; CDR3aa: CASSYETGDTEAFF; CDR3nt: TGTGCCAGCAGTTATGAAACAGGGGACACTGAAGCTTTCTTT
j_gene: TRBJ1-1; d_gene: -; v_gene: TRBV9; abundance: many; CDR3aa: CASSLGPRSTEAFF; CDR3nt: TGTGCCAGCAGCTTGGGACCGAGGAGCACTGAAGCTTTCTTT
j_gene: TRBJ1-4; d_gene: TRBD1; v_gene: TRBV15; abundance: few; CDR3aa: CATSRPTGMGEKLFF; CDR3nt: TGTGCCACCAGCAGGCCGACAGGGATGGGTGAAAAACTGTTTTTT
j_gene: TRBJ1-3; d_gene: -; v_gene: TRBV29-1; abundance: few; CDR3aa: CSVGQSSGNTIYF; CDR3nt: TGCAGCGTTGGACAGAGCTCTGGAAACACCATATATTTT
j_gene: TRBJ1-2; d_gene: -; v_gene: TRBV3-1; abundance: few; CDR3aa: CASSPMGASLGGYTF; CDR3nt: TGTGCCAGCAGCCCTATGGGGGCTTCGTTGGGTGGCTACACCTTC
j_gene: TRBJ1-5; d_gene: -; v_gene: TRBV9; abundance: few; CDR3aa: CASSVEEDQPQHF; CDR3nt: TGTGCCAGCAGCGTAGAAGAAGATCAGCCCCAGCATTTT
j_gene: TRBJ2-6; d_gene: -; v_gene: TRBV19; abundance: many; CDR3aa: CASSWTAGANVLTF; CDR3nt: TGTGCCAGTAGCTGGACAGCTGGGGCCAACGTCCTGACTTTC
j_gene: TRBJ1-1; d_gene: TRBD1; v_gene: TRBV27; abundance: -; CDR3aa: CASSLLRGGRRAFF; CDR3nt: TGTGCCAGCAGTTTACTGAGAGGGGGCAGGAGAGCTTTCTTT
j_gene: TRBJ2-2; d_gene: -; v_gene: TRBV29-1; abundance: many; CDR3aa: CSVSARRGELFF; CDR3nt: TGCAGCGTTTCGGCCCGTCGTGGGGAGCTGTTTTTT
j_gene: TRBJ1-6; d_gene: -; v_gene: TRBV10-3; abundance: -; CDR3aa: CASSLSPSSYNSPLHF; CDR3nt: TGTGCCAGCAGTTTATCCCCGAGCTCCTATAATTCACCCCTCCACTTT
j_gene: TRBJ2-7; d_gene: TRBD2; v_gene: TRBV20-1; abundance: -; CDR3aa: CSARGLASFEQYF; CDR3nt: TGCAGTGCTAGAGGACTAGCGAGTTTCGAGCAGTACTTC
j_gene: TRBJ2-3; d_gene: TRBD2; v_gene: TRBV6-1; abundance: -; CDR3aa: CASKASGTTDTQYF; CDR3nt: TGTGCCAGCAAGGCTAGCGGGACCACAGATACGCAGTATTTT
j_gene: TRBJ1-1; d_gene: -; v_gene: TRBV10-3; abundance: -; CDR3aa: CAVRYQQNTEAFF; CDR3nt: TGTGCCGTCAGGTACCAGCAGAACACTGAAGCTTTCTTT
j_gene: TRBJ2-5; d_gene: -; v_gene: TRBV11-2; abundance: -; CDR3aa: CASSPWTTGPGATQYF; CDR3nt: TGTGCCAGCAGCCCGTGGACAACCGGACCTGGAGCGACCCAGTACTTC
j_gene: TRBJ2-7; d_gene: -; v_gene: TRBV2; abundance: -; CDR3aa: CASSERDTAYEQYF; CDR3nt: TGTGCCAGCAGTGAACGGGACACCGCCTACGAGCAGTACTTC
j_gene: TRBJ1-5; d_gene: -; v_gene: TRBV12-3/TRBV12-4; abundance: many; CDR3aa: CASTGMSNQPQHF; CDR3nt: TGTGCCAGCACCGGGATGAGCAATCAGCCCCAGCATTTT
j_gene: TRBJ1-2; d_gene: -; v_gene: TRBV30; abundance: -; CDR3aa: CAWARGANDGYTF; CDR3nt: TGTGCCTGGGCTCGAGGGGCGAACGATGGCTACACCTTC